What follows is one TCR beta chain and its context. The antigen is not known. A universal primer site arose from template switching, and cDNA bore unique molecular identifiers. TCRdb passed the 5' RACE reads through MiXCR, listing each CDR3 protein once. The sample yields 500,000 to 550,000 distinct CDR3 sequences, approximately 22% seen once. The germline V and J ends were trimmed by 6 bases and 0 bases, with 6 bases remaining between them. Looked up from germline, CDR1 is MNHNY and CDR2 is SVGAGI (reference sequence). The CDR3 totals 13 residues. These data come from a study of identical twins. Study outcomes and limitations: Twin pairs had excess sharing that was weaker in beta out-of-frame sequences.

These same records also appear under a second study, on T cells expressing NK-cell markers. This second study says: Beta-chain profiling covered CD3+CD56+NKG2C+, CD3+CD56+NKG2C- and CD3+CD56-NKG2C+ sorted subsets. Seropositivity for HCMV was found in seven of the eight sequenced donors, with one seronegative.

Sample: CD4+ T cells sorted from blood. This sequence originates from a woman between 18 and 30 years old in good health. The chain combines TRBV6-6 with TRBJ1-3; D is undetermined. CDR3 in DNA: TGTGCCAGCAGACCCACCTCTGGAAACACCATATATTTT. The encoded protein is CASRPTSGNTIYF.